The source of this TCR beta chain is a study of cytomegalovirus exposure and HLA in healthy donors. The overall study: Earlier results showed approximately 120 million unique TCR beta sequences derived from about 179 million T cells. Study-level findings and limits: In the analysis, some V segments, TRBV6-2 and TRBV6-3 included, were excluded as indistinguishable.

Primers for the PCR totalled 60 Vbeta and 13 Jbeta. Sequencing used immunoSEQ multiplex PCR; TCRdb keeps in-frame clones, though not all of them. Among about 180,000 clones, about 79% were seen once, and the ten largest hold around 1.6%. This CDR3 has 15 residues. Germline CDR1 MNHEY, CDR2 SMNVEV (reference sequence). Trimming at V came to 2 bases and at J to 2 bases, leaving 5 bases not matched to a gene. Notes on this clone: Its antigen is unidentified.

This chain joins TRBV27 and TRBJ1-2, with 7 nucleotides matching TRBD1. The specimen sequenced was PBMCs. This receptor was identified in a man in his late teens or twenties in good health and CMV-seronegative. The DNA of the CDR3 is TGTGCCAGCAGTTTAATAGGGGGCATCAACTATGGCTACACCTTC. Its protein is CASSLIGGINYGYTF.